Listed below are T cell receptor beta chains from one sample, sequenced in a study of long-term antiretroviral therapy in people with HIV. This table comes from immunoSEQ multiplex PCR, and its TCRdb copy is limited to in-frame clones, with some not included. Here the sample spans about 30,000 clones, about 96% being singletons. This specimen was unsorted PBMCs, taken 5.3 years after starting antiretroviral therapy. These receptors came from a man under 40 with HIV. The CDR3 runs from the conserved cysteine through the conserved F or W. A D gene is named only where the DNA matches it firmly. Clone size is shown for a subset of rows, as once, few, many or a class of expanded clone.

TRBJ2-7 . TRBV25-1 TRBD2 TGTGCCAGCAGTGAGAGACTAGCGGGCGTGCCGTACTTC CASSERLAGVPYF
TRBJ1-5 . TRBV7-8 . TGTGCCAGCAGCTTAGCGCGGGGGGGCAATCAGCCCCAGCATTTT CASSLARGGNQPQHF
TRBJ1-3 . TRBV7-9 . TGTGCCAGCAGCCAGTCTCGCTCTGGAAACACCATATATTTT CASSQSRSGNTIYF
TRBJ1-1 . TRBV10-3 . TGTGCCATCAACCCCGGGACGATGAGGACTGAAGCTTTCTTT CAINPGTMRTEAFF
TRBJ2-7 . TRBV7-9 . TGTGCCAGCAGCTTGGGGCAGGGTGACGAGCAGTACTTC CASSLGQGDEQYF
TRBJ2-2 . TRBV6-6 . TGTGCCAGCAGTTACTCGCCGGGTGCGTACACCGGGGAGCTGTTTTTT CASSYSPGAYTGELFF
TRBJ2-5 . TRBV6-1 TRBD2 TGTGCCAGCAGTGAAGCGGCGGGGGGTCAAGAGACCCAGTACTTC CASSEAAGGQETQYF
TRBJ1-1 . TRBV7-9 . TGTGCCAGCAGCTTAGTAATTCATGAAGCTTTCTTT CASSLVIHEAFF
TRBJ2-2 . TRBV13 TRBD1 TGTGCCAGCAGCTTAGAGGGACAGGGGGTTACCGGGGAGCTGTTTTTT CASSLEGQGVTGELFF
TRBJ1-5 . TRBV6-5 . TGTGCCAGCAGCCACGGGGACCAGACCCAGCATTTT CASSHGDQTQHF
TRBJ2-7 . TRBV5-5 TRBD2 TGTGCCAGCAGCCCGAAGCGGGAGGTATACTACGAGCAGTACTTC CASSPKREVYYEQYF
TRBJ1-2 . TRBV5-6 . TGTGCCAGCAGCCTGAGGACACCTTACTATGGCTACACCTTC CASSLRTPYYGYTF
TRBJ1-2 . TRBV14 . TGTGCCAGCAGCCCGAGATTGGGCCGGGGGGCGCACTATGGCTACACCTTC CASSPRLGRGAHYGYTF
TRBJ1-5 . TRBV6-6 . TGTGCCAGCAGTGGCATTGGCATAGGGCAGCCCCAGCATTTT CASSGIGIGQPQHF
TRBJ1-2 . TRBV4-1 . TGCGCCAGCAGCCAAGGGCCCGCGACTAACTATGGCTACACCTTC CASSQGPATNYGYTF
TRBJ1-4 . TRBV6-5 . TGTGCCAGCAGTTACTCAGCAGGTGGTAGCGAAAAACTGTTTTTT CASSYSAGGSEKLFF
TRBJ2-2 . TRBV19 . TGTGCCAGTAGTATAGGGACGGACACAATTAACACCGGGGAGCTGTTTTTT CASSIGTDTINTGELFF
TRBJ1-6 few TRBV27 . TGTGCCAGCAGTTTATCCACAGATTCACCCCTCCACTTT CASSLSTDSPLHF
TRBJ2-1 . TRBV28 . TGTGCCAGCAGTTTAGGGGACTTCCCTTCCTACAATGAGCAGTTCTTC CASSLGDFPSYNEQFF
TRBJ1-3 once TRBV7-8 . TGTGCCAGCAGCGGAGGACAGACCTACTCTGGAAACACCATATATTTT CASSGGQTYSGNTIYF
TRBJ2-7 . TRBV19 TRBD2 TGTGCCAGTAGGATTAGCGGGAGCGTTCGCGAGCAGTACTTC CASRISGSVREQYF
TRBJ2-1 . TRBV4-2 . TGTGCCAGCAGCCAAGAAGGAGGGGTGTTTGACAATGAGCAGTTCTTC CASSQEGGVFDNEQFF
TRBJ1-5 . TRBV19 . TGTGCCAGTAGTAGGTCCAAGATCAATCAGCCCCAGCATTTT CASSRSKINQPQHF
TRBJ2-3 . TRBV7-2 TRBD2 TGTGCCAGCAGCTTCGATCACGGGGTTGGACTAGCAGGGAAAACGCAGTATTTT CASSFDHGVGLAGKTQYF
TRBJ2-5 . TRBV9 . TGTGCCAGCAGCGTAGGGACGGGGGACCAAGAGACCCAGTACTTC CASSVGTGDQETQYF
TRBJ1-2 . TRBV5-1 TRBD1 TGCGCCAGCAGCTTGGGGGACAGGGGGCAAGAGGGCTACACCTTC CASSLGDRGQEGYTF
TRBJ1-2 . TRBV4-3 . TGCGCCAGCAGCCAAGATTACCCTCCGAGCTATGGCTACACCTTC CASSQDYPPSYGYTF
TRBJ2-7 . TRBV11-2 TRBD1 TGTGCCAGCAGCTTAGCCGTGGGGGACAGATACTACGAGCAGTACTTC CASSLAVGDRYYEQYF
TRBJ1-4 . TRBV7-8 . TGTGCCAGCAGTCCCGCCTGGGAAGAAGGAGAAAAACTGTTTTTT CASSPAWEEGEKLFF
TRBJ2-7 . TRBV2 TRBD2 TGTGCCAGCAGTGATGTCGCTAGCGGGTTCCACGAGCAGTACTTC CASSDVASGFHEQYF
TRBJ2-1 . TRBV5-6 . TGTGCCAGCAGCTTGGGACCCCCCCGGAATGAGCAGTTCTTC CASSLGPPRNEQFF